The 22 T cell receptor beta chains below come from one sample, sequenced in a study of early T cells in non-severe SARS-CoV-2 infection. TCRdb re-called the 5' RACE reads with MiXCR, one entry per CDR3 protein. This repertoire shows more than 60,000 distinct CDR3 sequences, about 9% found once; its top ten account for 5.9%. The material sequenced was whole blood. Receptors originate from an adult who was a healthcare worker with PCR-confirmed SARS-CoV-2 infection or an uninfected control (not recorded which).

This clonotype occurred many times. The V and J genes are TRBV11-2 and TRBJ1-1; D gene uncertain. The V gene lost 3 bases and the J gene lost 7 bases, with 12 bases spanning the gap. The CDR3 is 13 amino acids. Germline V gene lookup returns CDR1 SGHAT and CDR2 FQNNGV. The chain's CDR3 is CASSFWGASEAFF. The CDR3 DNA reads as TGTGCCAGCAGCTTTTGGGGAGCCAGTGAAGCTTTCTTT.

V usage is TRBV30 and J usage is TRBJ2-3; TRBD2 aligns across 7 bases. The V gene's germline CDR1 is GTSNPN and CDR2 SVGIG (reference sequence). The CDR3 is 14 residues long. V shed 5 bases and J 5 bases; nucleotides not matched to a gene: 10. The CDR3 loop is CAWQVGGLKDTQYF. The CDR3 coding sequence is TGTGCCTGGCAAGTGGGAGGGCTTAAAGATACGCAGTATTTT.

This clonotype was counted many times. This chain uses TRBV6-6 with TRBJ1-6; 8 bases map to TRBD1. Germline V gene sequence: CDR1 MNHNY, CDR2 SVGAGI (reference sequence). Trimming at V came to 5 bases and at J to 8 bases, leaving 5 bases not matched to a gene. The CDR3 covers 14 residues. The CDR3 DNA is TGTGCCAGCAGTCGTGACAGGGGAGATTCACCCCTCCACTTT. It codes for CASSRDRGDSPLHF.

This chain joins TRBV20-1 and TRBJ1-4; 7 nucleotides agree with TRBD1. The V gene's germline CDR1 is DFQATT and CDR2 SNEGSKA (reference sequence). V shed 4 bases and J 7 bases; nucleotides not matched to a gene: 6. The CDR3 loop spans 13 amino acids. In DNA form, the CDR3 reads TGCAGTGCTATCGACAGGGAAGGTGAAAAACTGTTTTTT. Protein sequence: CSAIDREGEKLFF.

A few counts support this clonotype. This sequence joins TRBV3-1 and TRBJ2-7, with D uncertain. This CDR3 region has 12 residues. Germline CDR1 is LGHDT and CDR2 is YNNKEL (reference sequence). With 0 bases removed from V and 6 bases from J, the gap between germline ends came to 6 bases. For the CDR3, the DNA is TGTGCCAGCAGCCAAGAAGGCCGCGAGCAGTACTTC. Translating it yields CASSQEGREQYF.

This clonotype was detected ten times or more. This chain connects TRBV12-3 or TRBV12-4 to TRBJ1-5; D is uncertain. Trimming took off 5 bases at V and 0 bases at J, with 11 bases between the two ends. The CDR3 spans 15 residues. This chain's CDR3 is CASSRGLYSNQPQHF. CDR3 DNA: TGTGCCAGCAGTCGAGGGCTCTATAGCAATCAGCCCCAGCATTTT.

This chain connects TRBV5-5 to TRBJ2-3; 11 bases align to TRBD1. CDR3 length: 15 residues. The germline V gene encodes CDR1 SGHKS and CDR2 YYEKEE (reference sequence). Germline trimming cut 4 bases from V and 5 bases from J; bases unmatched to any gene: 6. DNA for the CDR3: TGTGCCAGCAGCGCCAGGACAGGGGGCGAAGATACGCAGTATTTT. The encoded protein is CASSARTGGEDTQYF.

This clonotype was recorded many times. The chain combines TRBV12-3 or TRBV12-4 with TRBJ2-7; 7 positions match TRBD1. The V segment lost 6 bases and the J segment 2 bases; nucleotides outside the gene matches: 7. This CDR3 is built from 14 residues. CDR3 residues: CASSPRQGTYEQYF. In DNA, the CDR3 is TGTGCCAGCAGCCCCCGACAGGGAACCTACGAGCAGTACTTC.

This clonotype was counted many times. The chain employs TRBV10-2 and TRBJ2-1; D is possibly TRBD2 (6 bases). Trimming took 4 bases from V and 4 from J, leaving 14 bases between them. This CDR3 region has 15 residues. Germline lookup yields CDR1 WSHSY and CDR2 SAAADI. The CDR3 protein is CASSVSGLPYNEQFF. The CDR3, as DNA: TGCGCCAGCAGTGTTTCGGGACTCCCATACAATGAGCAGTTCTTC.

This clonotype came up many times. The J gene is TRBJ2-7, the V gene TRBV20-1; TRBD2 matches 9 bases. V lost 6 bases to trimming and J lost 7 bases; unmatched junction nucleotides: 13. CDR1 and CDR2 from the germline V gene are DFQATT and SNEGSKA (reference sequence). The CDR3 runs to 14 residues. The CDR3 region is CSALRTSERGEQYF. CDR3 nucleotides: TGCAGTGCCCTGAGGACTAGCGAACGGGGGGAGCAGTACTTC.

The CDR3 DNA sequence: TGTGCCAGCAGCCTACTAGCGGGGGCTCGCAATGAGCAGTTCTTC. It codes for CASSLLAGARNEQFF. The rearrangement joins TRBV4-2 to TRBJ2-1, with TRBD2 matching 11 bases. V trimming: 4 bases; J trimming: 6 bases; junction bases outside the gene matches: 5. This CDR3 region has 15 residues. Germline CDR1 is LGHNA and CDR2 is YNFKEQ.

The V call is TRBV5-1, the J call TRBJ2-5; TRBD2 might be the D (6 bases). Trimming removed 4 bases from V and 4 bases from J, with 14 bases in between. Germline loops: CDR1 SGHRS, CDR2 YFSETQ. CDR3 size: 14 residues. CDR3 DNA: TGCGCCAGCAGCCCCGGGGCGGGATTAGAGACCCAGTACTTC. It yields the protein CASSPGAGLETQYF.

This clonotype showed up many times. The chain couples TRBV7-2 to TRBJ2-7; D could derive from TRBD1 or TRBD2 (5 bases each). The CDR3 runs to 14 residues. Germline assignment: CDR1 SGHTA and CDR2 FQGNSA. Trimming pared 3 bases from V and 2 bases from J, leaving 11 bases between. CDR3 sequence: CASSFGGGPYEQYF. The CDR3 DNA follows: TGTGCCAGCAGCTTTGGTGGGGGACCCTACGAGCAGTACTTC. The full variable domain, with the rest looked up from reference TRBV7-2 and TRBJ2-7, is GAGVSQSPSNKVTEKGKDVELRCDPISGHTALYWYRQSLGQGLEFLIYFQGNSAPDKSGLPSDRFSAERTGGSVSTLTIQRTQQEDSAVYLCASSFGGGPYEQYFGPGTRLTVT.

This clonotype was seen at least ten times. The chain recombines TRBV12-3 or TRBV12-4 with TRBJ2-2; no clear D gene. The CDR3 covers 14 residues. V lost 1 base to trimming and J lost 2 bases, with 5 bases between them. CDR3 in amino acids: CASSLGSNTGELFF. The CDR3 nucleotides are TGTGCCAGCAGTTTAGGGAGTAACACCGGGGAGCTGTTTTTT.

J is TRBJ2-7 and V is TRBV29-1, with D maybe TRBD1 (6 bases). V was clipped by 4 bases and J by 0 bases, with 13 bases between them. In germline, CDR1 is SQVTM, CDR2 ANQGSEA. The CDR3 has 14 residues. Here the CDR3 reads CSVASGVSSYEQYF. The CDR3 DNA follows: TGCAGCGTTGCTTCAGGGGTTAGCTCCTACGAGCAGTACTTC.

V usage is TRBV29-1 and J usage is TRBJ2-3; possibly TRBD2 for D (6 bases). Germline V gene sequence: CDR1 SQVTM, CDR2 ANQGSEA. The CDR3 extends over 11 amino acids. The V gene lost 7 bases and the J gene lost 2 bases, with 7 bases spanning the gap. The CDR3 DNA is TGCAGCGGGGACTCCACAGATACGCAGTATTTT. Translated: CSGDSTDTQYF.

This clonotype was found a few times. The V gene is TRBV2, the J gene TRBJ2-2, with 9 bases that match TRBD2. This CDR3 has 14 residues. Germline lookup yields CDR1 SNHLY and CDR2 FYNNEI. V was pared by 6 bases and J by 4 bases, with 3 bases of the junction left unmatched. CDR3 in DNA: TGTGCCAGCAGCGGGGGACTAGCCACCGGGGAGCTGTTTTTT. The encoded protein is CASSGGLATGELFF.

This clonotype was picked up many times. This rearrangement joins TRBV18 to TRBJ2-7; 8 bases map to TRBD1. With V trimmed by 5 bases and J by 3 bases, 3 bases remained unmatched. This CDR3 is 13 amino acids long. CDR1 is KGHSH, CDR2 LQKENI, per germline. CDR3 protein: CASSAGGHYEQYF. The CDR3 DNA is TGTGCCAGCTCAGCAGGGGGCCACTACGAGCAGTACTTC. Full variable domain (rest looked up from reference TRBV18 and TRBJ2-7): NAGVMQNPRHLVRRRGQEARLRCSPMKGHSHVYWYRQLPEEGLKFMVYLQKENIIDESGMPKERFSAEFPKEGPSILRIQQVVRGDSAAYFCASSAGGHYEQYFGPGTRLTVT.

This clonotype appeared many times. J is TRBJ1-1 and V is TRBV9; D perhaps matches TRBD1 (5 bases). Germline CDR1 and CDR2: SGDLS and YYNGEE. The CDR3 loop spans 14 amino acids. The V end was cut by 2 bases, the J end by 1 base, with 9 bases between. CDR3 DNA: TGTGCCAGCAGCGTTGGACAATCGAACACTGAAGCTTTCTTT. Translating gives CASSVGQSNTEAFF.

The rearrangement links TRBV7-9 to TRBJ2-1, with TRBD1 identical over 8 bases. This CDR3 spans 13 amino acids. Germline V gene sequence: CDR1 SEHNR, CDR2 FQNEAQ (reference sequence). The V and J ends lost 7 bases and 8 bases, in that order; junction bases with no gene match: 7. CDR3 sequence: CASTQGQVDEQFF. In DNA, the CDR3 is TGTGCCAGCACCCAGGGACAGGTGGATGAGCAGTTCTTC.

The table lists this clonotype with many counts. This rearrangement joins TRBV7-8 to TRBJ2-3; TRBD2 might be the D (6 bases). This CDR3 is 17 amino acids long. The germline V gene encodes CDR1 SGHVS and CDR2 FQNEAQ. Trimming left V 4 bases short and J 2 bases short, with 19 bases between. The CDR3: CASSSRIVAAFTDTQYF. The CDR3 region has the DNA TGTGCCAGCAGCTCGCGGATTGTAGCGGCGTTCACAGATACGCAGTATTTT.

The CDR3 DNA reads as TGTGCCATCAATGACGGGGGAATGGACAGGTATACGCAGTATTTT. Its protein product is CAINDGGMDRYTQYF. The V gene is TRBV10-3, the J gene TRBJ2-3; TRBD1 might be the D (7 bases). The CDR3 is 15 residues long. Germline assignment: CDR1 ENHRY and CDR2 SYGVKD. Trimming took 7 bases from V and 7 from J, leaving 21 bases between them.